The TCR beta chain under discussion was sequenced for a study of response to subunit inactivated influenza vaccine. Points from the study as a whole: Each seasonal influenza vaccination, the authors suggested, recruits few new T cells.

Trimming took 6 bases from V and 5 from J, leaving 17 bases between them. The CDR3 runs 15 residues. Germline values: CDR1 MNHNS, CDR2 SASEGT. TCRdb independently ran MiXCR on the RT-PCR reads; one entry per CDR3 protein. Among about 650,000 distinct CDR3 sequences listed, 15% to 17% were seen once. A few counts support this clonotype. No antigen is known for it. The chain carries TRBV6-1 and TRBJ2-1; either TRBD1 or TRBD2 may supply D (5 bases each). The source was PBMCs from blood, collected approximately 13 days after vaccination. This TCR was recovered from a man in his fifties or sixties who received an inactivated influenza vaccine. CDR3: CASRPPRGPDNEQFF. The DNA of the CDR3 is TGTGCCAGCAGACCCCCCCGGGGACCCGACAATGAGCAGTTCTTC.